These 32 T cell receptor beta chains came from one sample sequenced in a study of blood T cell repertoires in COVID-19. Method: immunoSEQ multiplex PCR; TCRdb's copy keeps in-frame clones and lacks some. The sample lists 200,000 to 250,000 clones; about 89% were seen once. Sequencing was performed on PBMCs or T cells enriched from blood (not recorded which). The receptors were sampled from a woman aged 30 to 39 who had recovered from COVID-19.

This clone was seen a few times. The CDR3 DNA is TGTGCCAGTACCCCCCAGGGGGGTTATGGCTACACCTTC. Translation: CASTPQGGYGYTF. The J gene is TRBJ1-2, the V gene TRBV19, with 7 bases matching TRBD1. The germline V gene has CDR1 LNHDA and CDR2 SQIVND (reference sequence). CDR3 length equals 13 residues. Trimming took 7 bases from V and 5 from J; bases not matched to a gene: 7.

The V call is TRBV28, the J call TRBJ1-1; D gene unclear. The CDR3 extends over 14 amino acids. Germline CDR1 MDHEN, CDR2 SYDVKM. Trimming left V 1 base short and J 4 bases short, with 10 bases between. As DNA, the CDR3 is TGTGCCAGCAGTTTATTCGCCGAGGGCACTGAAGCTTTCTTT. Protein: CASSLFAEGTEAFF.

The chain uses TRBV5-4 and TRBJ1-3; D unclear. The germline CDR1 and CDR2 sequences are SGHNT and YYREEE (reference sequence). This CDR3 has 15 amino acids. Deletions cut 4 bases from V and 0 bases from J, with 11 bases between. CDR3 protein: CASSPSLASGNTIYF. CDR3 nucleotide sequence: TGTGCCAGCAGCCCGAGCCTAGCCTCTGGAAACACCATATATTTT.

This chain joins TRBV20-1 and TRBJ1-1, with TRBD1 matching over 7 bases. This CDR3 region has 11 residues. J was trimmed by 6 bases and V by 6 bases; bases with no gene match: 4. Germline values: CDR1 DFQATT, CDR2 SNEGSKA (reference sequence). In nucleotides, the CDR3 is TGCAGTGCCGAGCAGGGGGCTGAAGCTTTCTTT. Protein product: CSAEQGAEAFF.

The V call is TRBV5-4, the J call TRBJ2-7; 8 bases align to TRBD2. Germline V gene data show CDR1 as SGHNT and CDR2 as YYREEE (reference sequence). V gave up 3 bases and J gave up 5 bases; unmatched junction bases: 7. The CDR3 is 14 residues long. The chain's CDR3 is CASSSSAGGHEQYF. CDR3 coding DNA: TGTGCCAGCAGCTCGTCTGCGGGAGGCCACGAGCAGTACTTC.

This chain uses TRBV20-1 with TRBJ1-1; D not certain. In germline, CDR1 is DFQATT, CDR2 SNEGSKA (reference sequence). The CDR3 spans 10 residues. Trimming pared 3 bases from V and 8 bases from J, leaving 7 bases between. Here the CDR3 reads CSARAGEAFF. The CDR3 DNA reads TGCAGTGCTAGGGCGGGGGAAGCTTTCTTT.

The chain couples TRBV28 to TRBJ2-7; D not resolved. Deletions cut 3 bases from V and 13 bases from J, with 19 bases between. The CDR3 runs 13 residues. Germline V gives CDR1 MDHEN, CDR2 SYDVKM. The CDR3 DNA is TGTGCCAGCAGTTTCCCGTCTTTGCCCGGTCCCTACTTC. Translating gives CASSFPSLPGPYF. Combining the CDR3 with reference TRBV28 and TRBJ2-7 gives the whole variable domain DVKVTQSSRYLVKRTGEKVFLECVQDMDHENMFWYRQDPGLGLRLIYFSYDVKMKEKGDIPEGYSVSREKKERFSLILESASTNQTSMYLCASSFPSLPGPYFGPGTRLTVT.

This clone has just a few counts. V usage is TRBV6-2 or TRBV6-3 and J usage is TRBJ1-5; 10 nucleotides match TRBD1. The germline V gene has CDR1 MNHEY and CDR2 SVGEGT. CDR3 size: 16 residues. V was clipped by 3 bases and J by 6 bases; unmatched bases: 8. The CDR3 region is CASSYSRTGGFQPQHF. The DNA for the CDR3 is TGTGCCAGCAGTTATTCGAGGACAGGGGGATTTCAGCCCCAGCATTTT.

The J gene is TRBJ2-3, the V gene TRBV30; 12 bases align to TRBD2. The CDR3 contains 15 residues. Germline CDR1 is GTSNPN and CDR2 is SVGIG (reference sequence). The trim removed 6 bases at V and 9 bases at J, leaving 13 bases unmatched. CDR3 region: CACSSSGRAMQTQYF. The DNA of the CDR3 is TGTGCCTGCAGCTCTAGCGGGAGGGCGATGCAAACGCAGTATTTT.

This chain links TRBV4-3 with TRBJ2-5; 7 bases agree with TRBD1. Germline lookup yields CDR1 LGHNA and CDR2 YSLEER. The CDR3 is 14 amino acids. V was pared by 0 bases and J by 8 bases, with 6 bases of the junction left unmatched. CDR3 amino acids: CASSQEEGQTTQYF. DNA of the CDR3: TGCGCCAGCAGCCAAGAAGAGGGACAGACTACCCAGTACTTC.

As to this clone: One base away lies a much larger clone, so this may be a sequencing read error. The CDR3 sequence is CASSQGQKNTEAFF. CDR3 in DNA: TGTGCCAGCAGCCAGGGACAGAAGAACACTGAAGCTTTCTTT. This chain links TRBV7-2 with TRBJ1-1; 7 bases are shared with TRBD1. The CDR3 extends over 14 amino acids. Germline V gene lookup returns CDR1 SGHTA and CDR2 FQGNSA. V lost 5 bases, J lost 1 base, and 4 bases stayed unmatched.

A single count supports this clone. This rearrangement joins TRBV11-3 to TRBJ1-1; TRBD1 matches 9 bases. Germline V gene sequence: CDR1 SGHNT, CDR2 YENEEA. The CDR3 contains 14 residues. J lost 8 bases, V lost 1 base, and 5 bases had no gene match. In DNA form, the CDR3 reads TGTGCCAGCAGCTTAGGGTCCGGGACAGGGGAAGCTTTCTTT. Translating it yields CASSLGSGTGEAFF.

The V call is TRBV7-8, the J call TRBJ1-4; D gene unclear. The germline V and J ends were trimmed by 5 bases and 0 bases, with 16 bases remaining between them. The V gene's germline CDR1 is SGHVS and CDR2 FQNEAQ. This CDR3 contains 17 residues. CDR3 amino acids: CASSPLRGDATNEKLFF. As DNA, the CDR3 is TGTGCCAGCAGCCCACTTCGAGGAGACGCAACTAATGAAAAACTGTTTTTT.

The CDR3 bases are TGTGCCAGCAGCTTGACGGCAGGGGGTTTAGGCGGGGAGCTGTTTTTT. This sequence encodes CASSLTAGGLGGELFF. V usage is TRBV7-2 and J usage is TRBJ2-2; 7 nucleotides match TRBD1. Germline CDR1 is SGHTA and CDR2 is FQGNSA. The CDR3 totals 16 residues. Trimming at V came to 3 bases and at J to 7 bases, leaving 11 bases not matched to a gene.

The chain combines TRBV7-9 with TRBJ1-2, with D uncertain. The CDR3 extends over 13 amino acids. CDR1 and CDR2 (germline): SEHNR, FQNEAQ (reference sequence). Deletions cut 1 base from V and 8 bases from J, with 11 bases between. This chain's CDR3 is CASSLEQGLGYTF. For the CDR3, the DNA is TGTGCCAGCAGCTTAGAACAAGGACTGGGCTACACCTTC.

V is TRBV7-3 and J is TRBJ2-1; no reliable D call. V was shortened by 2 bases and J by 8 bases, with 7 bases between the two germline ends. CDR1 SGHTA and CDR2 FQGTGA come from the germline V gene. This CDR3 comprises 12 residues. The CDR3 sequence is CASSLLADEQFF. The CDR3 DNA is TGTGCCAGCAGCTTATTGGCGGATGAGCAGTTCTTC. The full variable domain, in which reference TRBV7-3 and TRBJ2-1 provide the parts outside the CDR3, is GAGVSQTPSNKVTEKGKYVELRCDPISGHTALYWYRQSLGQGPEFLIYFQGTGAADDSGLPNDRFFAVRPEGSVSTLKIQRTERGDSAVYLCASSLLADEQFFGPGTRLTVL.

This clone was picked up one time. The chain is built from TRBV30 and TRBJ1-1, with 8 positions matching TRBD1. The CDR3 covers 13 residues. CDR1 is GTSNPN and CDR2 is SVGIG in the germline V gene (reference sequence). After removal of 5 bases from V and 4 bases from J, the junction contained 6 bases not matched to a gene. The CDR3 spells CAWGADRGTEAFF. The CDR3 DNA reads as TGTGCCTGGGGTGCTGACAGGGGCACTGAAGCTTTCTTT.

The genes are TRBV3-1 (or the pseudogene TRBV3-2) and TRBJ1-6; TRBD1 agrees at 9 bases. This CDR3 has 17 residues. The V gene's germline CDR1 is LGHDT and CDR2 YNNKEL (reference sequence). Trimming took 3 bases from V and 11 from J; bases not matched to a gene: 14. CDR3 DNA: TGTGCCAGCAGCCACCTACGCCTGACAGGGGGTTTTGCACCCCTCCACTTT. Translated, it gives CASSHLRLTGGFAPLHF.

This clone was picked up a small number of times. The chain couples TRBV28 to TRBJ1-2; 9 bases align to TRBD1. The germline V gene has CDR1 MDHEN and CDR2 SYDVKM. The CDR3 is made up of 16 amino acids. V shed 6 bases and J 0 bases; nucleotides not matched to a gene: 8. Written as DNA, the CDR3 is TGTGCCAGCAGACCGGACAGGGGCACAGCTAACTATGGCTACACCTTC. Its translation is CASRPDRGTANYGYTF.

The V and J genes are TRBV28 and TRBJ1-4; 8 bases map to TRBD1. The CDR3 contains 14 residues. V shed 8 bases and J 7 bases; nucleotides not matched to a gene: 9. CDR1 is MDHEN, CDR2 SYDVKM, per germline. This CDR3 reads CASQGQVGGEKLFF. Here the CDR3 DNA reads TGTGCCAGCCAGGGACAGGTCGGCGGTGAAAAACTGTTTTTT.

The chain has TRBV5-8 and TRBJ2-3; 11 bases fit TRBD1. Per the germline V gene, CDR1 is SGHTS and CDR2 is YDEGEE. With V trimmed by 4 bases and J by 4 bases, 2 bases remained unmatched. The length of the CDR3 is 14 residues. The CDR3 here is CASSRTGGADTQYF. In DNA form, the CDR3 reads TGTGCCAGCAGCCGGACAGGGGGCGCAGATACGCAGTATTTT.

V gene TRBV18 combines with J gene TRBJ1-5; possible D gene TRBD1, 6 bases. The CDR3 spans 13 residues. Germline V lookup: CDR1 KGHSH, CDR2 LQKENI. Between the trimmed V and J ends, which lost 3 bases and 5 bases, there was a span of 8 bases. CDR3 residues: CASSPEGDQPQHF. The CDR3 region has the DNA TGTGCCAGCTCACCCGAGGGGGATCAGCCCCAGCATTTT.

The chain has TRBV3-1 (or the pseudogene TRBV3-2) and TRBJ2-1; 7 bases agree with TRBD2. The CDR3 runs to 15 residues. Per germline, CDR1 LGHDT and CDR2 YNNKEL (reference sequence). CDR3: CASSGVPHSYNEQFF. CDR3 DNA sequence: TGTGCTTCTAGCGGAGTCCCCCACTCCTACAATGAGCAGTTCTTC.

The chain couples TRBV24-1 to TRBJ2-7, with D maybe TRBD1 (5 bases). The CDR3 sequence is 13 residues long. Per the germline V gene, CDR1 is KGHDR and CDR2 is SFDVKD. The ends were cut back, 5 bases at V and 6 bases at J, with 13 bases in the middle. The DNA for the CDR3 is TGTGCCACCAGTGTCGGACAATACTCCGAGCAGTACTTC. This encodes CATSVGQYSEQYF.

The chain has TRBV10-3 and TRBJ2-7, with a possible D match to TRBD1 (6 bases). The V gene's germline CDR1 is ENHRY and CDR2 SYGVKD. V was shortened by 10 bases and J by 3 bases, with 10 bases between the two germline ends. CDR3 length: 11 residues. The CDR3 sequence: CATGDLYEQYF. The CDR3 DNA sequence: TGTGCCACAGGGGACCTCTACGAGCAGTACTTC.

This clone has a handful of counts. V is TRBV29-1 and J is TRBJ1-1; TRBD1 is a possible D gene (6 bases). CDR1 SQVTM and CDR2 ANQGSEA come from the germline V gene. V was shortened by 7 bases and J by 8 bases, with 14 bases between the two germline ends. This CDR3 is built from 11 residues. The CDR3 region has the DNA TGCAGCGCCAAGAGGGGGGGAGAAGCTTTCTTT. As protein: CSAKRGGEAFF.

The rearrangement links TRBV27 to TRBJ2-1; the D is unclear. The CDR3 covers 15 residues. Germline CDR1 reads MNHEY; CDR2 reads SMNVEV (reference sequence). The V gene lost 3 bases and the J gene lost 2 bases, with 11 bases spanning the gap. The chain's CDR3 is CASSFNPFTYNEQFF. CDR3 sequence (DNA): TGTGCCAGCAGTTTTAATCCCTTTACCTACAATGAGCAGTTCTTC.

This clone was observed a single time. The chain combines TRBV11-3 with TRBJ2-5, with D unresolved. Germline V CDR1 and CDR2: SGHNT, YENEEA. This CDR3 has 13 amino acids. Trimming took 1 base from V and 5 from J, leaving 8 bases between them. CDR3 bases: TGTGCCAGCAGCTTAGGCTTCCAGGAGACCCAGTACTTC. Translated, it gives CASSLGFQETQYF.

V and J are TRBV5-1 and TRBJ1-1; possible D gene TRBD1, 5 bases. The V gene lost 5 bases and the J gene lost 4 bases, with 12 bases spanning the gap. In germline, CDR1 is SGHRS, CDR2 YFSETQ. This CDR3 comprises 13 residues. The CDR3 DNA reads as TGCGCCAGCAGAGACAGTTCGGGCACTGAAGCTTTCTTT. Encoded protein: CASRDSSGTEAFF.

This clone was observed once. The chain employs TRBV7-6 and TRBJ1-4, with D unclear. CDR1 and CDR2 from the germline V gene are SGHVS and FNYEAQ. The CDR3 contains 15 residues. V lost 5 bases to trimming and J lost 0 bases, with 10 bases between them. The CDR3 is CASSLREATNEKLFF. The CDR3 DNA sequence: TGTGCCAGCAGCCTTCGGGAGGCAACTAATGAAAAACTGTTTTTT.

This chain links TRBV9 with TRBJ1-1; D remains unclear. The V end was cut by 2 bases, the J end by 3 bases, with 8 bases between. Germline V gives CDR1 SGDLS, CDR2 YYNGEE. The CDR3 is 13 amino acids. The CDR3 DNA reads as TGTGCCAGCAGCGTCTTAGTAGACACTGAAGCTTTCTTT. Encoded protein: CASSVLVDTEAFF.

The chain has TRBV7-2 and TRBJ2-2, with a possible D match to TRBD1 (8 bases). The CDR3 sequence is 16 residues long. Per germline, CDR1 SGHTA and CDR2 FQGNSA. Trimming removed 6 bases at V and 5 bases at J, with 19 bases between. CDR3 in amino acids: CASSPRQGRATGELFF. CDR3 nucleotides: TGTGCCAGCAGTCCAAGACAGGGGAGGGCGACCGGGGAGCTGTTTTTT.